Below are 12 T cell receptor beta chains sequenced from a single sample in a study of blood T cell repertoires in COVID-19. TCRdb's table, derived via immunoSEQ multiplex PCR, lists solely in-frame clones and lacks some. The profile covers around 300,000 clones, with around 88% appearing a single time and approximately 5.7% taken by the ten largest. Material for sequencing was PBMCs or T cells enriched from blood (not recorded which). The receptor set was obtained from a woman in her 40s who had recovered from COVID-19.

CDR3 in amino acids: CASRGERHEQYF. Written as DNA, the CDR3 is TGTGCCAGCCGGGGGGAACGCCACGAGCAGTACTTC. V is TRBV11-1 and J is TRBJ2-7; 7 nucleotides match TRBD2. Germline trimming cut 8 bases from V and 5 bases from J; bases unmatched to any gene: 6. The CDR3 is 12 residues long. The germline gives CDR1 SGHAT, CDR2 FQDESV (reference sequence).

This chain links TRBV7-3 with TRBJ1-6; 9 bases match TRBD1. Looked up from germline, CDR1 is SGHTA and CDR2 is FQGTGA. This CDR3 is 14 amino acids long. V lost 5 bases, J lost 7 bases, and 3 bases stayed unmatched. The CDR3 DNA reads TGTGCCAGCAGCCCGGGACAGGGAAATTCACCCCTCCACTTT. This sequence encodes CASSPGQGNSPLHF.

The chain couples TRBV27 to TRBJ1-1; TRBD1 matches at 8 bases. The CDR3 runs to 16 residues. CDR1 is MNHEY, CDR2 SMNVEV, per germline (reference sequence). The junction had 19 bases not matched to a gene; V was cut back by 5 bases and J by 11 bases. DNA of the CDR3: TGTGCCAGCAGTCCAAACAGGGGGAAGAGGGGGTTTGGGGCTTTCTTT. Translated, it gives CASSPNRGKRGFGAFF.

DNA for the CDR3: TGCGCCAGCAGCTTGGCCTCCGGGACCGGGGAGCTGTTTTTT. Protein: CASSLASGTGELFF. The chain links TRBV5-1 to TRBJ2-2; D gene unclear. The V end lost 0 bases, the J end lost 5 bases, and 8 bases lay between the germline ends. This CDR3 comprises 14 residues. Germline V gene data show CDR1 as SGHRS and CDR2 as YFSETQ.

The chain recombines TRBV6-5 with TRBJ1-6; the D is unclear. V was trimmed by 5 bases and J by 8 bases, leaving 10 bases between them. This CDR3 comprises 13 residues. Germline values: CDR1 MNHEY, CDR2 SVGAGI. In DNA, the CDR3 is TGTGCCAGCAGTACCCGGACTGATTCACCCCTCCACTTT. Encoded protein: CASSTRTDSPLHF.

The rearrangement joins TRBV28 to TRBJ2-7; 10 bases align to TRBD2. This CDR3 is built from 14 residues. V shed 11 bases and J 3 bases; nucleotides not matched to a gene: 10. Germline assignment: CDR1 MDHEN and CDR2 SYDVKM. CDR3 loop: CASRIAGGHYEQYF. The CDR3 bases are TGTGCCTCCCGAATAGCGGGAGGCCACTACGAGCAGTACTTC.

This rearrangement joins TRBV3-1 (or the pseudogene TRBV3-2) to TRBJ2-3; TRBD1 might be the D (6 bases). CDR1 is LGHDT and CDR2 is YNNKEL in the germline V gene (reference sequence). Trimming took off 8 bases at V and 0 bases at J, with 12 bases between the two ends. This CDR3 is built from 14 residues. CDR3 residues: CASGVGASTDTQYF. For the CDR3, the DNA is TGTGCCAGCGGGGTGGGGGCAAGCACAGATACGCAGTATTTT.

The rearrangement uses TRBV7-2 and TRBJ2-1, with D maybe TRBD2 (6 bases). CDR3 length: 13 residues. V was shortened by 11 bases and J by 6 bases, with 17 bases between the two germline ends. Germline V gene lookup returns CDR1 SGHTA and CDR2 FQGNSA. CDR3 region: CASRRAGSNEQFF. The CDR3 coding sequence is TGTGCCTCTCGGAGGGCAGGGAGCAATGAGCAGTTCTTC.

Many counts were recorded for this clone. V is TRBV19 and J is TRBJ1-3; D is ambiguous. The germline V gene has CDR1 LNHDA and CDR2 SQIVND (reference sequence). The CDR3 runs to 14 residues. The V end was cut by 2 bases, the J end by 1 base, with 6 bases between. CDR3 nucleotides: TGTGCCAGTAGTATAACTGTTTCTGGAAACACCATATATTTT. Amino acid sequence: CASSITVSGNTIYF.

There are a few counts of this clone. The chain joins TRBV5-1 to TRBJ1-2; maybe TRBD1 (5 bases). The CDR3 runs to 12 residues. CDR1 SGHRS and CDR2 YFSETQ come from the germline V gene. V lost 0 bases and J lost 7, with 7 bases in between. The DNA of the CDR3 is TGCGCCAGCAGCTTGGTAGGGGTTGGCTACACCTTC. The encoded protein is CASSLVGVGYTF.

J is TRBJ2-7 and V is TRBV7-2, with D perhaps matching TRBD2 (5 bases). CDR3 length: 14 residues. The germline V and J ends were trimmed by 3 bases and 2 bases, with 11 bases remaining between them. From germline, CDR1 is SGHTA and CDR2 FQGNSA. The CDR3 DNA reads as TGTGCCAGCAGCTTTTCCCCGGGGACCTACGAGCAGTACTTC. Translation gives CASSFSPGTYEQYF.

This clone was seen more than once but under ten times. The CDR3 bases are TGTGCCAGCTCCCTATGGACAGCCACCTTCTCCTACAATGAGCAGTTCTTC. The encoded protein is CASSLWTATFSYNEQFF. The chain carries TRBV18 and TRBJ2-1, with D perhaps matching TRBD1 (6 bases). Germline V gives CDR1 KGHSH, CDR2 LQKENI. Trimming took 6 bases from V and 0 from J, leaving 18 bases between them. The CDR3 covers 17 residues.